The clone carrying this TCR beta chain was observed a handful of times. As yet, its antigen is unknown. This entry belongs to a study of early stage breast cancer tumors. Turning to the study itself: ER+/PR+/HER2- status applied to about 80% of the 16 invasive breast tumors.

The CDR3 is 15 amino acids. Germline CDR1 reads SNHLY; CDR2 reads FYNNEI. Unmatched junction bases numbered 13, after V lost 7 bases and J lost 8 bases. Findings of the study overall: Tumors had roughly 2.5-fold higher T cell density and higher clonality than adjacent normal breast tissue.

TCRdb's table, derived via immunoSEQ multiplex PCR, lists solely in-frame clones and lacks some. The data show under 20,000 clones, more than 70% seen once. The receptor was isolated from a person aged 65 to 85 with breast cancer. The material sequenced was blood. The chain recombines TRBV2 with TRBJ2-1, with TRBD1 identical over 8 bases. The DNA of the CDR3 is TGTGCCAGCACCAGTCCCCGGACAGGGATGGATGAGCAGTTCTTC. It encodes CASTSPRTGMDEQFF.